This TCR beta chain was found in a study of human T cells and chemical hapten exposure. TCRdb reprocessed the RACE reads via MiXCR and lists one record per CDR3 protein. The sample has more than 150,000 distinct CDR3 sequences, about 31% seen once. Time point indicated: pre-sensitization, week 0. The treatment denotes: therapeutic diphenylcyclopropenone sensitization with weekly scalp DPC. The germline V gene has CDR1 MDHEN and CDR2 SYDVKM. Unmatched junction bases numbered 3, after V lost 6 bases and J lost 0 bases. The CDR3 consists of 14 residues. Here the sequenced sample was whole blood, taken in connection with sensitization to the hapten diphenylcyclopropenone (DPC). This TCR was sampled from a woman in her 30s with alopecia areata. Some clones in this sample may be carry-over from other donors' samples. The chain recombines TRBV28 with TRBJ2-3, with 7 bases identical to TRBD2. CDR3 protein: CASSRSGSTDTQYF. The CDR3 DNA reads as TGTGCCAGCAGCCGTAGCGGGAGCACAGATACGCAGTATTTT. The complete variable domain, with remaining parts taken from reference TRBV28 and TRBJ2-3, reads DVKVTQSSRYLVKRTGEKVFLECVQDMDHENMFWYRQDPGLGLRLIYFSYDVKMKEKGDIPEGYSVSREKKERFSLILESASTNQTSMYLCASSRSGSTDTQYFGPGTRLTVL.